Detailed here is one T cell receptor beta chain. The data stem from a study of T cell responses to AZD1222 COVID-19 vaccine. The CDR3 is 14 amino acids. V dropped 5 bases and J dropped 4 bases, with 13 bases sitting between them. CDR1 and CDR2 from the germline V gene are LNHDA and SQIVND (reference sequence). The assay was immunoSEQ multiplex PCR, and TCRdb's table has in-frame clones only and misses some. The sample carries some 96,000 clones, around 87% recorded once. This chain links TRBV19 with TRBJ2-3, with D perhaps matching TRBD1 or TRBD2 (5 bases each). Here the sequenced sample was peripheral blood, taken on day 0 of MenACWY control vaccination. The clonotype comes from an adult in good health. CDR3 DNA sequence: TGTGCCAGTAGTCTCCACCGGGGCTCAGATACGCAGTATTTT. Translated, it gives CASSLHRGSDTQYF.